This TCR beta chain was recovered during a study of blood T cell repertoires in COVID-19. Sequencing used immunoSEQ multiplex PCR; TCRdb keeps in-frame clones, though not all of them. This table has approximately 30,000 clones, 85% appearing once. V was trimmed by 6 bases and J by 3 bases, leaving 15 bases between them. Germline values: CDR1 LNHDA, CDR2 SQIVND (reference sequence). This CDR3 is 15 amino acids long. This sequence joins TRBV19 and TRBJ1-5; a weak D match, TRBD1 (6 bases). Source material: peripheral blood. The receptor was derived from a human donor in a cohort sampled during active COVID-19. CDR3 DNA sequence: TGTGCCAGTAGGGGCCCGGGACACCTCAATCAGCCCCAGCATTTT. Translating it yields CASRGPGHLNQPQHF.